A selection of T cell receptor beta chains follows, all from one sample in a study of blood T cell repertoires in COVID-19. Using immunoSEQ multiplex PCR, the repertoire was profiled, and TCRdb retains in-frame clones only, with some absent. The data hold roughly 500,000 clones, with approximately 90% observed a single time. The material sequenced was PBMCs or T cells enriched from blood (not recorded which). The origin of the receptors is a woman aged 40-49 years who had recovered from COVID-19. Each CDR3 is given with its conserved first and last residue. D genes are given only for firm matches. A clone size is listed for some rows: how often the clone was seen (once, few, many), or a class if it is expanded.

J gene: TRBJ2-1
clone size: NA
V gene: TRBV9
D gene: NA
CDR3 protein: CASSVGSSEQFF
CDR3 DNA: TGTGCCAGCAGCGTAGGGTCTAGTGAGCAGTTCTTC

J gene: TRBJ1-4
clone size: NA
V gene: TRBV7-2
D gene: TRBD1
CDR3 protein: CASSSRTGFEKLFF
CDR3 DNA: TGTGCCAGCAGCTCCAGGACAGGGTTTGAAAAACTGTTTTTT

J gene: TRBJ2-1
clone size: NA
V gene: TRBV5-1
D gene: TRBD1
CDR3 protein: CASSLSTGTYNEQFF
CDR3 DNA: TGCGCCAGCAGCCTGTCGACAGGGACCTACAATGAGCAGTTCTTC

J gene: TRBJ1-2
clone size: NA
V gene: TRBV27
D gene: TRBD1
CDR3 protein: CASSSQGAAGYTF
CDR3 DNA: TGTGCCAGCAGTTCTCAGGGGGCGGCTGGCTACACCTTC

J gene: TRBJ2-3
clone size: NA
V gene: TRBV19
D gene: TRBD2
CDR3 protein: CASSSPLWGGSFGGTDTQYF
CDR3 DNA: TGTGCCAGTAGCTCTCCCCTCTGGGGCGGGAGTTTCGGGGGCACAGATACGCAGTATTTT

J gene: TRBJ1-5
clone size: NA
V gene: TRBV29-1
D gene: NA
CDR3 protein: CSVAGTPSQPQHF
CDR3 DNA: TGCAGCGTTGCTGGGACACCAAGCCAGCCCCAGCATTTT

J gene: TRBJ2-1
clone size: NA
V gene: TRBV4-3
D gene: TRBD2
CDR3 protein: CASSQVLAESSYNEQFF
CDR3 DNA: TGCGCCAGCAGCCAAGTACTAGCGGAGAGCTCCTACAATGAGCAGTTCTTC

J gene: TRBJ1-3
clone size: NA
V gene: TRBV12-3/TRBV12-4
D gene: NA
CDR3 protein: CASRSVSGNTIYF
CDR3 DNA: TGTGCCAGCCGTTCGGTCTCTGGAAACACCATATATTTT

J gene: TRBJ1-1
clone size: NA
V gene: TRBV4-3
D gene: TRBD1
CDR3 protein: CASSPDRGRTTEAFF
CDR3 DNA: TGCGCCAGCAGCCCAGACAGGGGGCGCACCACTGAAGCTTTCTTT

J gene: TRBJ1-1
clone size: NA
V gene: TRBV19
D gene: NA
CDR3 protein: CASSDRNTEAFF
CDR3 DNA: TGTGCCAGTAGTGACAGGAACACTGAAGCTTTCTTT

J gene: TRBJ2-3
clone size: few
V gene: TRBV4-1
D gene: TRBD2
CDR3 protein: CASSLVAGVSTDTQYF
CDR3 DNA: TGCGCCAGCAGCCTCGTAGCGGGGGTGAGCACAGATACGCAGTATTTT

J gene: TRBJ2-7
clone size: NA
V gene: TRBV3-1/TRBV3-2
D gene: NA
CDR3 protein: CASSLRTVYYEQYF
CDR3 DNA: TGTGCCAGCAGCTTACGGACAGTTTACTACGAGCAGTACTTC

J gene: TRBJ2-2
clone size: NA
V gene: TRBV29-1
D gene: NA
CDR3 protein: CSHSTGNTGELFF
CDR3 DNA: TGCAGCCATTCTACAGGGAACACCGGGGAGCTGTTTTTT

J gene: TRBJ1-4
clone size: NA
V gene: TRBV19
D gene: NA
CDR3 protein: CATHREGHEKLFF
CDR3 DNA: TGTGCCACCCACAGGGAAGGTCACGAAAAACTGTTTTTT

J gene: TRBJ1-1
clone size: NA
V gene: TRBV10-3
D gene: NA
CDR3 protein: CAIKGETDTEAFF
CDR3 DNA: TGTGCCATCAAGGGGGAGACGGACACTGAAGCTTTCTTT

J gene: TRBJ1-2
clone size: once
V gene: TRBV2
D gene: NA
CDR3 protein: CASKEQGSGGYTF
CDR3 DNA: TGTGCCAGCAAAGAGCAGGGATCGGGTGGCTACACCTTC

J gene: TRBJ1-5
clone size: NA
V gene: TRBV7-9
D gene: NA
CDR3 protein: CASSLGGASNQPQHF
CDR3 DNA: TGTGCCAGCAGCTTAGGAGGTGCCTCCAATCAGCCCCAGCATTTT

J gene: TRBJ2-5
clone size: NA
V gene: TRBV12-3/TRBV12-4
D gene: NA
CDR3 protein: CASSLSRETQYF
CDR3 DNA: TGTGCCAGCAGCCTCTCTCGTGAGACCCAGTACTTC

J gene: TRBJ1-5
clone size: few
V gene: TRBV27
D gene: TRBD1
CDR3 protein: CASGQGTYQPQHF
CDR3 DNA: TGTGCCAGCGGACAGGGAACTTATCAGCCCCAGCATTTT

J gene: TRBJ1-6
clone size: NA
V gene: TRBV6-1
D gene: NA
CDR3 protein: CASSEAEPPLHF
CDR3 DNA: TGTGCCAGCAGTGAAGCTGAGCCACCCCTCCACTTT

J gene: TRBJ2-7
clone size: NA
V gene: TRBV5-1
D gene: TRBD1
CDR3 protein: CASSFSDRGSSYEQYF
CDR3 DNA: TGCGCCAGCAGCTTTAGTGACAGGGGAAGCTCCTACGAGCAGTACTTC

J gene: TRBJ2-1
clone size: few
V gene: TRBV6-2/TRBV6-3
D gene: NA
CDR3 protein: CASSDSETYNEQFF
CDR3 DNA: TGTGCCAGCAGTGATAGCGAAACCTACAATGAGCAGTTCTTC

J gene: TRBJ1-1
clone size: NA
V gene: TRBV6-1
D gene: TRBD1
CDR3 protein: CASSDLSKGAEAFF
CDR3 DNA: TGTGCCAGCAGTGATCTCAGCAAGGGGGCGGAAGCTTTCTTT

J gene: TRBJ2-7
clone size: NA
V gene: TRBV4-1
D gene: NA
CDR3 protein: CASSQAPGNIYEQYF
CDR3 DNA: TGCGCCAGCAGCCAAGCCCCAGGCAACATCTACGAGCAGTACTTC

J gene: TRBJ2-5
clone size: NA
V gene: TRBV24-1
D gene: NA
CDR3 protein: CATSDLNREETQYF
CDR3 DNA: TGTGCCACCAGTGATTTGAACAGGGAGGAGACCCAGTACTTC

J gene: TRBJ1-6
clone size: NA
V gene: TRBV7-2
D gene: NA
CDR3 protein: CASSLGSSHSPLHF
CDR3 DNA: TGTGCCAGCAGCTTGGGCTCGTCCCATTCACCCCTCCACTTT

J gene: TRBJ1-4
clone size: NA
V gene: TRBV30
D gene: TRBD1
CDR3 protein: CAWSVHRGHETWEKLFF
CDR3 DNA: TGTGCCTGGAGTGTACACAGGGGGCATGAAACTTGGGAAAAACTGTTTTTT

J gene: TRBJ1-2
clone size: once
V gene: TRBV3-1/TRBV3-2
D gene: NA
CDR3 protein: CASSQDLGGGYTF
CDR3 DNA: TGTGCCAGCAGCCAAGATTTGGGAGGAGGCTACACCTTC

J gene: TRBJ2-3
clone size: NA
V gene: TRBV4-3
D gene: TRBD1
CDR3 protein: CASSQSGTGAPDTQYF
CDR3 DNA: TGCGCCAGCAGCCAATCCGGGACAGGGGCCCCAGATACGCAGTATTTT

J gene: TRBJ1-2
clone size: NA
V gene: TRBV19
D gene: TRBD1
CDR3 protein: CASSPGTGGFGYTF
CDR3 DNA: TGTGCCAGTAGTCCCGGGACAGGGGGCTTTGGCTACACCTTC

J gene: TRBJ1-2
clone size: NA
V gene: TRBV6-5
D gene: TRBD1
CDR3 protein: CASGDRRGVYGYTF
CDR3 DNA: TGTGCCAGCGGGGACAGGAGGGGCGTATATGGCTACACCTTC

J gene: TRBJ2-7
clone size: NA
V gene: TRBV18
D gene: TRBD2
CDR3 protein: CASSPRGGSFYEQYF
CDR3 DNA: TGTGCCAGCTCACCGCGCGGCGGGAGCTTCTACGAGCAGTACTTC

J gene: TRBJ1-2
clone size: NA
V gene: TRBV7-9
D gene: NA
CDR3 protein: CASSLALQPTGGYTF
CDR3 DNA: TGTGCCAGCAGCTTAGCCCTCCAGCCTACAGGTGGCTACACCTTC

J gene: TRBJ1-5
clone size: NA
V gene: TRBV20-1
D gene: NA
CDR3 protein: CSASSRGEDNQPQHF
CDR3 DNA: TGCAGTGCTAGTTCGCGAGGGGAGGACAATCAGCCCCAGCATTTT

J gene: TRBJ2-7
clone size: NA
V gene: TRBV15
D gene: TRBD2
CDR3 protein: CATSRTSALITVEQYF
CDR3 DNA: TGTGCCACCAGCAGAACTAGCGCCCTAATCACGGTCGAGCAGTACTTC

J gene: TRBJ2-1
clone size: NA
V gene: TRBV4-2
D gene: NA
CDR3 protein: CASSTKEDSSYNEQFF
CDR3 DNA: TGTGCCAGCAGCACTAAGGAGGACAGCTCCTACAATGAGCAGTTCTTC

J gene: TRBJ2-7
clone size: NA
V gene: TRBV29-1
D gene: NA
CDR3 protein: CSVGNVGAGDEQYF
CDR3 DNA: TGCAGCGTTGGAAATGTGGGGGCAGGGGACGAGCAGTACTTC

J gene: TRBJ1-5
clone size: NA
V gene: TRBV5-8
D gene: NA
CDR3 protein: CASSLGRNQPQHF
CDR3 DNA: TGTGCCAGCAGCTTGGGGCGGAATCAGCCCCAGCATTTT

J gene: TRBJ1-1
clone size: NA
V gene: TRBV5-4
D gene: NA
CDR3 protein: CASSLGNPGENTEAFF
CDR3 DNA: TGTGCCAGCAGCTTGGGTAACCCAGGCGAGAACACTGAAGCTTTCTTT

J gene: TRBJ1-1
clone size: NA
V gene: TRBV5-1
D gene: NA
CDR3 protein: CASSLTGGNTEAFF
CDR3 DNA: TGCGCCAGCAGCTTGACCGGGGGGAACACTGAAGCTTTCTTT

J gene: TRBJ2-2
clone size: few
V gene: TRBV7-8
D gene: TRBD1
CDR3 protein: CASSRQGANTGELFF
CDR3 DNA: TGTGCCAGCAGCAGACAGGGGGCGAACACCGGGGAGCTGTTTTTT

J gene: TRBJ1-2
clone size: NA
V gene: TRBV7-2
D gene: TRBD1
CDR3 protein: CASSLAGTGAYGYTF
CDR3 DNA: TGTGCCAGCAGCTTAGCCGGGACAGGGGCATATGGCTACACCTTC

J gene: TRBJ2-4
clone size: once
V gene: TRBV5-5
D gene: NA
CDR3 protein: CASSYTLTRIAIQYF
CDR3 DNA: TGTGCCAGCAGCTACACCCTGACTAGAATCGCCATTCAGTACTTC

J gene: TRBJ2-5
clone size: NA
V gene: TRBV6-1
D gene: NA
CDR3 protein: CASSERTEETQYF
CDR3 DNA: TGTGCCAGCAGTGAGAGGACAGAAGAGACCCAGTACTTC

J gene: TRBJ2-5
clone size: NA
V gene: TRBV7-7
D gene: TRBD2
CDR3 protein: CASSLNGPSGRETQYF
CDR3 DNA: TGTGCCAGCAGCTTAAATGGTCCCAGCGGGAGGGAGACCCAGTACTTC

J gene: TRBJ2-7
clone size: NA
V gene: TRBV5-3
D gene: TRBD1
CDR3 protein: CARDGRTGGDDEQYF
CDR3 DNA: TGTGCCAGAGATGGACGGACAGGGGGTGACGACGAGCAGTACTTC

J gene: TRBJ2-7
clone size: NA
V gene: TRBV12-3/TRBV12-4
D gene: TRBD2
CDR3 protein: CASSHPSGSEQYF
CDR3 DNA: TGTGCCAGCAGTCATCCTAGCGGAAGTGAGCAGTACTTC

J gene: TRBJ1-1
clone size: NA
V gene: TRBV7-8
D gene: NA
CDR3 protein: CASSLVGGYINTEAFF
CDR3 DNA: TGTGCCAGCAGCTTAGTAGGGGGTTACATTAACACTGAAGCTTTCTTT

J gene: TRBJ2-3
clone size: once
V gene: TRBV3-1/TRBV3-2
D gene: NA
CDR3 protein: CASSQDGGRPARDTQYF
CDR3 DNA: TGTGCCAGCAGCCAAGACGGGGGAAGGCCAGCAAGGGATACGCAGTATTTT

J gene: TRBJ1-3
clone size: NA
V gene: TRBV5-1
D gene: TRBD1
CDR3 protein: CASSYNGQGGNTIYF
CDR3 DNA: TGCGCCAGCAGCTACAACGGACAGGGTGGAAACACCATATATTTT

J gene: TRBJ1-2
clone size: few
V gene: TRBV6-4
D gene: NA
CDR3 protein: CASSASTGHGYTF
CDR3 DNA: TGTGCCAGCAGCGCTTCGACAGGTCATGGCTACACCTTC

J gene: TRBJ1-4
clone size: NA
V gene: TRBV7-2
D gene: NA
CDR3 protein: CASSLQAVGEKLFF
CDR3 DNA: TGTGCCAGCAGCTTACAGGCAGTAGGTGAAAAACTGTTTTTT